This TCR beta chain was obtained from a study of blood T cell repertoires in COVID-19. Profiled with immunoSEQ multiplex PCR; TCRdb holds only in-frame clones, not every one. The profile shows approximately 94,000 clones, more than 70% of them singletons. The V and J ends lost 5 bases and 3 bases, in that order; junction bases with no gene match: 7. Germline lookup yields CDR1 MNHEY and CDR2 SMNVEV (reference sequence). This CDR3 contains 16 residues. The V call is TRBV27, the J call TRBJ2-2, with 9 nucleotides matching TRBD2. The receptor comes from a woman of 80 years or more with active COVID-19. What was sequenced was peripheral blood. The CDR3 protein is CASSALAGVDTGELFF. The CDR3, as DNA: TGTGCCAGCAGTGCATTAGCGGGAGTGGACACCGGGGAGCTGTTTTTT.